This T cell receptor beta chain was recorded in a study of neoadjuvant anti-PD-1 for oral cavity cancer. The CDR3 has 15 amino acids. Germline V gene sequence: CDR1 LGHNA, CDR2 YSLEER. V shed 5 bases and J shed 0 bases, with 8 bases lying between them. Sequenced by immunoSEQ multiplex PCR; TCRdb stores in-frame clones only, minus some. The table has about 6,800 clones, approximately 74% seen once; the top ten hold about 2.5%. The chain recombines TRBV4-3 with TRBJ2-6; D may be TRBD1 (6 bases). The source was PBMCs, collected before nivolumab (anti-PD-1) treatment. The sequence was obtained from a person between 40 and 85 years old with oral cavity squamous cell carcinoma. CDR3 amino acids: CASSTGFSGANVLTF. The CDR3, as DNA: TGCGCCAGCAGCACAGGGTTCTCTGGGGCCAACGTCCTGACTTTC.